The clone carrying this TCR beta chain occurred a few times. This entry is derived from a study of T-cell memory formation after mild COVID-19. The junction had 6 bases not matched to a gene; V was cut back by 4 bases and J by 4 bases. Germline loops: CDR1 SGHRS, CDR2 YFSETQ. The CDR3 runs 14 residues. MiXCR, applied by TCRdb to the 5' RACE reads, yields one record per CDR3 protein. The data hold approximately 340,000 distinct CDR3 sequences, with roughly 15% observed a single time. Sequencing was carried out using PBMCs or a T cell subset sorted from them (not recorded which). This TCR was recovered from a man aged 18 to 29 who had mild COVID-19 (a few samples of this study predate the infection). Cell type and time point are not known. V gene TRBV5-1 combines with J gene TRBJ2-5, with 8 nucleotides matching TRBD1. The CDR3 is CASSTGGGTETQYF. The CDR3 DNA sequence: TGCGCCAGCAGCACAGGGGGAGGTACAGAGACCCAGTACTTC.